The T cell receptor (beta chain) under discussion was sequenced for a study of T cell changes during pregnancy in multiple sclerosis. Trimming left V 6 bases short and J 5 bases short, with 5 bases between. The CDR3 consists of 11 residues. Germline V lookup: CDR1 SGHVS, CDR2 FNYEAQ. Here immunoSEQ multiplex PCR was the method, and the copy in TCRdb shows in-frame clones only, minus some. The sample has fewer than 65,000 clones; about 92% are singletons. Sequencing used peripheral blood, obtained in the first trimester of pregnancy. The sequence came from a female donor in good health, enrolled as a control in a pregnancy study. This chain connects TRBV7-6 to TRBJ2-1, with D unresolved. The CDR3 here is CASRAHNEQFF. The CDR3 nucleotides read TGTGCCAGCAGGGCTCACAATGAGCAGTTCTTC.